These 13 T cell receptor beta chains were sequenced from one sample in a study of blood T cell repertoires in COVID-19. TCRdb keeps only in-frame clones here, not all; method: immunoSEQ multiplex PCR. The profile shows about 240,000 clones, roughly 83% of them singletons. Material for sequencing was peripheral blood. These receptors all come from a woman older than 75 with acute or convalescent COVID-19.

The genes are TRBV6-5 and TRBJ2-4, with a tentative D call TRBD1 (5 bases). Looked up from germline, CDR1 is MNHEY and CDR2 is SVGAGI. The CDR3 sequence is 13 residues long. Between the trimmed V and J ends, which lost 2 bases and 9 bases, there was a span of 11 bases. The DNA for the CDR3 is TGTGCCAGCAGTTACGACAGATCTCTCATTCAGTACTTC. Translating it yields CASSYDRSLIQYF.

V usage is TRBV5-1 and J usage is TRBJ1-6, with D hard to call. The CDR3 loop spans 12 amino acids. V lost 5 bases and J lost 9, with 9 bases in between. CDR1 and CDR2 from the germline V gene are SGHRS and YFSETQ. The CDR3 loop reads CASREAISPLHF. The CDR3 DNA follows: TGCGCCAGCAGAGAGGCGATTTCACCCCTCCACTTT.

The rearrangement links TRBV2 to TRBJ1-1; D ambiguous. There are 11 residues in the CDR3. Trimming pared 6 bases from V and 8 bases from J, leaving 10 bases between. The germline V gene encodes CDR1 SNHLY and CDR2 FYNNEI. The CDR3 loop reads CASRSGMEAFF. DNA for the CDR3: TGTGCCAGCAGGTCGGGGATGGAAGCTTTCTTT.

This clone was seen a single time. The CDR3 sequence is CSVFSYKGELFF. The CDR3 nucleotides read TGCAGCGTTTTCTCTTACAAAGGGGAGCTGTTTTTT. The genes are TRBV29-1 and TRBJ2-2, with unresolved D. The CDR3 is 12 amino acids. Trimming cost V 5 bases and J 8 bases, with 12 bases left between them. Germline CDR1 SQVTM, CDR2 ANQGSEA.

This clone was observed a few times. The V gene is TRBV18, the J gene TRBJ1-6; D is uncertain. Trimming took off 3 bases at V and 0 bases at J, with 9 bases between the two ends. The CDR3 is made up of 16 amino acids. Germline values: CDR1 KGHSH, CDR2 LQKENI. CDR3 protein: CASSPGKSSYNSPLHF. DNA of the CDR3: TGTGCCAGCTCACCCGGGAAATCCTCCTATAATTCACCCCTCCACTTT.

The chain recombines TRBV6-2 or TRBV6-3 with TRBJ2-3; no firm D call. Germline lookup yields CDR1 MNHEY and CDR2 SVGEGT. This CDR3 has 13 amino acids. Trimming took off 4 bases at V and 3 bases at J, with 8 bases between the two ends. The CDR3 loop is CASSSRLTDTQYF. CDR3 DNA sequence: TGTGCCAGCAGTTCCAGGTTGACAGATACGCAGTATTTT.

This chain connects TRBV18 to TRBJ1-1; D ambiguous. Germline assignment: CDR1 KGHSH and CDR2 LQKENI. The V gene lost 3 bases and the J gene lost 5 bases, with 13 bases spanning the gap. This CDR3 has 14 residues. In DNA, the CDR3 is TGTGCCAGCTCACCGAGAGGTTCCAGTACTGAAGCTTTCTTT. It yields the protein CASSPRGSSTEAFF.

This rearrangement joins TRBV5-1 to TRBJ2-1; 10 bases line up with TRBD2. The V segment lost 3 bases and the J segment 6 bases; nucleotides outside the gene matches: 6. Germline CDR1 reads SGHRS; CDR2 reads YFSETQ. The CDR3 loop spans 15 amino acids. The CDR3 DNA reads as TGCGCCAGCAGCTCGACTAGCGGGTCTTTCAATGAGCAGTTCTTC. This sequence encodes CASSSTSGSFNEQFF.

V gene TRBV7-3 combines with J gene TRBJ1-2; the D is unclear. The V and J ends lost 5 bases and 4 bases respectively, with 17 bases between them. The CDR3 is 15 amino acids. From germline, CDR1 is SGHTA and CDR2 FQGTGA. The CDR3 reads CASSQEADRRYGYTF. In DNA form, the CDR3 reads TGTGCCAGCAGCCAAGAGGCCGATCGTCGCTATGGCTACACCTTC. The complete variable domain, with remaining parts taken from reference TRBV7-3 and TRBJ1-2, reads GAGVSQTPSNKVTEKGKYVELRCDPISGHTALYWYRQSLGQGPEFLIYFQGTGAADDSGLPNDRFFAVRPEGSVSTLKIQRTERGDSAVYLCASSQEADRRYGYTFGSGTRLTVV.

The rearrangement links TRBV25-1 to TRBJ1-1; 9 bases match TRBD1. The V gene end was trimmed by 4 bases and the J gene end by 11 bases; junction bases not matched to a gene: 14. Germline-derived CDR1 and CDR2 are MGHDK and SYGVNS. The CDR3 loop spans 15 amino acids. The CDR3 spells CASSAPGQGALGAFF. CDR3 DNA: TGTGCCAGCAGTGCTCCGGGACAGGGTGCCTTGGGGGCTTTCTTT.

This sequence joins TRBV6-5 and TRBJ2-1, with 8 positions matching TRBD2. Losses at the gene ends were 1 base for V and 4 bases for J; bases not matched to a gene: 6. CDR1 and CDR2 (germline): MNHEY, SVGAGI. The CDR3 has 16 amino acids. The CDR3 DNA is TGTGCCAGCAGTTACTTCCCGGAGCGGGGGTACAATGAGCAGTTCTTC. It specifies CASSYFPERGYNEQFF.

The chain joins TRBV11-3 to TRBJ1-2; D call uncertain. CDR1 SGHNT and CDR2 YENEEA come from the germline V gene. The CDR3 has 19 amino acids. Trimming pared 0 bases from V and 3 bases from J, leaving 23 bases between. CDR3 region: CASSLEVFSTVSSDYGYTF. The DNA for the CDR3 is TGTGCCAGCAGCTTAGAGGTTTTTTCGACCGTTAGCTCTGACTATGGCTACACCTTC.

A few counts support this clone. The chain is built from TRBV5-1 and TRBJ1-1, with TRBD1 matching 7 bases. The length of the CDR3 is 14 residues. The junction had 4 bases not matched to a gene; V was cut back by 2 bases and J by 3 bases. From germline, CDR1 is SGHRS and CDR2 YFSETQ. The CDR3 loop reads CASSFTQGYTEAFF. CDR3 bases: TGCGCCAGCAGCTTTACACAGGGGTACACTGAAGCTTTCTTT. Looking up the rest from reference TRBV5-1 and TRBJ1-1 gives the full variable domain: KAGVTQTPRYLIKTRGQQVTLSCSPISGHRSVSWYQQTPGQGLQFLFEYFSETQRNKGNFPGRFSGRQFSNSRSEMNVSTLELGDSALYLCASSFTQGYTEAFFGQGTRLTVV.